Presented here are 18 T cell receptor beta chains from one specimen sequenced in a study of OX40 agonist ivuxolimab in advanced cancers. The repertoire was sequenced with immunoSEQ multiplex PCR; TCRdb's copy has only in-frame clones and lacks some. Among tens of thousands of clones listed, about 80% were seen once. The specimen was CD4+ or CD8+ T cells sorted from blood, collected in a trial of the OX40 agonist ivuxolimab. All receptors derive from an adult with an advanced solid tumor such as melanoma, head and neck, liver or kidney cancer.

The chain uses TRBV19 and TRBJ1-5; TRBD1 agrees at 7 bases. In germline, CDR1 is LNHDA, CDR2 SQIVND (reference sequence). The CDR3 has 15 amino acids. V trimming: 6 bases; J trimming: 5 bases; junction bases outside the gene matches: 10. The CDR3 nucleotides are TGTGCCAGTAGGGGACAGTTGACATGGGATCAGCCCCAGCATTTT. This gives the protein CASRGQLTWDQPQHF.

Concerning this clone itself: Different DNA sequences within this sample yield the same CDR3. The gene calls are TRBV19 and TRBJ1-5, with D hard to call. V lost 5 bases and J 1 base, leaving 3 bases between the germline ends. This CDR3 contains 12 residues. CDR1 LNHDA and CDR2 SQIVND come from the germline V gene (reference sequence). The CDR3 region is CASSGSNQPQHF. In DNA form, the CDR3 reads TGTGCCAGTAGTGGGAGCAATCAGCCCCAGCATTTT.

The CDR3 DNA reads TGTGCCAGCAGCTCCCGGACAGGGGCCTACGAGCAGTACTTC. As protein: CASSSRTGAYEQYF. The chain combines TRBV7-2 with TRBJ2-7, with 9 nucleotides matching TRBD1. The CDR3 has 14 residues. The V and J ends lost 4 bases and 2 bases, in that order; junction bases with no gene match: 3. Germline assignment: CDR1 SGHTA and CDR2 FQGNSA.

This chain links TRBV5-1 with TRBJ1-1, with D tentatively TRBD1 (5 bases). Germline CDR1 and CDR2: SGHRS and YFSETQ. This CDR3 is built from 14 residues. Trimming stripped 0 bases from V and 0 bases from J, with 6 bases between. The CDR3 loop is CASSLGGLNTEAFF. CDR3 DNA sequence: TGCGCCAGCAGCTTGGGGGGGTTGAACACTGAAGCTTTCTTT.

The V gene is TRBV19, the J gene TRBJ1-1; 9 bases agree with TRBD1. There are 15 residues in the CDR3. Germline CDR1 and CDR2: LNHDA and SQIVND (reference sequence). J lost 2 bases, V lost 5 bases, and 6 bases had no gene match. The CDR3 region has the DNA TGTGCCAGTAGTGTACGACAGGGGGTAAACACTGAAGCTTTCTTT. Translated, it gives CASSVRQGVNTEAFF.

In nucleotides, the CDR3 is TGTGCCAGCAGCCTCGACAGCTCTGGGGCCAACGTCCTGACTTTC. Translating gives CASSLDSSGANVLTF. The rearrangement joins TRBV7-2 to TRBJ2-6; D perhaps matches TRBD1 (5 bases). The CDR3 sequence is 15 residues long. CDR1 is SGHTA, CDR2 FQGNSA, per germline. Trimming removed 5 bases at V and 0 bases at J, with 8 bases between. Filled out from reference TRBV7-2 and TRBJ2-6, the complete variable domain reads GAGVSQSPSNKVTEKGKDVELRCDPISGHTALYWYRQSLGQGLEFLIYFQGNSAPDKSGLPSDRFSAERTGGSVSTLTIQRTQQEDSAVYLCASSLDSSGANVLTFGAGSRLTVL.

The gene calls are TRBV5-1 and TRBJ1-6; possible D gene TRBD1, 5 bases. The CDR3 has 19 amino acids. Trimming took 4 bases from V and 4 from J, leaving 24 bases between them. From germline, CDR1 is SGHRS and CDR2 YFSETQ. Here the CDR3 reads CASSLQPPKVGGYNSPLHF. The DNA of the CDR3 is TGCGCCAGCAGCCTTCAACCTCCTAAAGTCGGGGGTTATAATTCACCCCTCCACTTT. Full variable domain (outside the CDR3, taken from reference TRBV5-1 and TRBJ1-6): KAGVTQTPRYLIKTRGQQVTLSCSPISGHRSVSWYQQTPGQGLQFLFEYFSETQRNKGNFPGRFSGRQFSNSRSEMNVSTLELGDSALYLCASSLQPPKVGGYNSPLHFGNGTRLTVT.

This chain's CDR3 is CASSLGRSSYNEQFF. CDR3 DNA sequence: TGTGCCAGCAGCTTAGGTAGAAGCTCCTACAATGAGCAGTTCTTC. The rearrangement joins TRBV11-3 to TRBJ2-1; D is unresolved. V dropped 1 base and J dropped 0 bases, with 7 bases sitting between them. CDR1 and CDR2 from the germline V gene are SGHNT and YENEEA. The CDR3 extends over 15 amino acids.

This sequence joins TRBV5-1 and TRBJ2-3, with D perhaps matching TRBD2 (6 bases). The CDR3 totals 15 residues. Germline CDR1 reads SGHRS; CDR2 reads YFSETQ. Trimming removed 4 bases at V and 0 bases at J, with 12 bases between. The CDR3 bases are TGCGCCAGCAGCCACTTAGCGGAGAGCACAGATACGCAGTATTTT. As protein: CASSHLAESTDTQYF.

V is TRBV7-8 and J is TRBJ1-5; maybe TRBD1 (6 bases). Per the germline V gene, CDR1 is SGHVS and CDR2 is FQNEAQ. The CDR3 extends over 15 amino acids. Trimming left V 4 bases short and J 5 bases short, with 15 bases between. The DNA for the CDR3 is TGTGCCAGCAGCTATTACGACAGGACAGATCAGCCCCAGCATTTT. Translation gives CASSYYDRTDQPQHF. Based on the CDR3 plus reference TRBV7-8 and TRBJ1-5, the full variable domain is GAGVSQSPRYKVAKRGQDVALRCDPISGHVSLFWYQQALGQGPEFLTYFQNEAQLDKSGLPSDRFFAERPEGSVSTLKIQRTQQEDSAVYLCASSYYDRTDQPQHFGDGTRLSIL.

V and J are TRBV6-1 and TRBJ2-7, with 9 bases matching TRBD1. The CDR3 consists of 16 residues. V lost 1 base and J lost 0; bases outside the gene matches: 4. Germline CDR1 and CDR2: MNHNS and SASEGT. CDR3 sequence (DNA): TGTGCCAGCAGTGAAGGGACAGGGGATAACTCCTACGAGCAGTACTTC. This gives the protein CASSEGTGDNSYEQYF.

V gene TRBV14 combines with J gene TRBJ2-7; 10 bases line up with TRBD2. The length of the CDR3 is 15 residues. The V segment lost 1 base and the J segment 2 bases; nucleotides outside the gene matches: 2. CDR1 and CDR2 (germline): SGHDN, FVKESK. The CDR3 region is CASSQALAGTYEQYF. DNA of the CDR3: TGTGCCAGCAGCCAAGCACTAGCGGGAACCTACGAGCAGTACTTC. The full variable domain, in which reference TRBV14 and TRBJ2-7 provide the parts outside the CDR3, is EAGVTQFPSHSVIEKGQTVTLRCDPISGHDNLYWYRRVMGKEIKFLLHFVKESKQDESGMPNNRFLAERTGGTYSTLKVQPAELEDSGVYFCASSQALAGTYEQYFGPGTRLTVT.

CDR3: CASSLAGRGSYNSPLHF. The CDR3 DNA reads as TGTGCCAGCAGCTTAGCGGGCAGGGGCTCCTATAATTCACCCCTCCACTTT. The genes are TRBV7-2 and TRBJ1-6; D possibly corresponds to TRBD1 (6 bases). Germline lookup yields CDR1 SGHTA and CDR2 FQGNSA. The V and J ends lost 0 bases and 0 bases respectively, with 9 bases between them. This CDR3 contains 17 residues.

This clone was observed a single time. The rearrangement uses TRBV7-6 and TRBJ2-7; possibly TRBD1 for D (5 bases). Trimming took off 0 bases at V and 0 bases at J, with 15 bases between the two ends. The CDR3 covers 17 residues. The germline V gene has CDR1 SGHVS and CDR2 FNYEAQ. In DNA, the CDR3 is TGTGCCAGCAGCTTAGCCATGGTAGGGGTGAGCTCCTACGAGCAGTACTTC. This encodes CASSLAMVGVSSYEQYF.

This rearrangement joins TRBV20-1 to TRBJ1-1; no clear D gene. With 3 bases removed from V and 3 bases from J, the gap between germline ends came to 2 bases. Germline lookup yields CDR1 DFQATT and CDR2 SNEGSKA (reference sequence). This CDR3 contains 10 residues. CDR3 region: CSASYTEAFF. DNA for the CDR3: TGCAGTGCTAGCTACACTGAAGCTTTCTTT.

CDR3 in amino acids: CAWARLAVTGELFF. CDR3 sequence (DNA): TGTGCCTGGGCCCGACTAGCAGTCACCGGGGAGCTGTTTTTT. The chain couples TRBV30 to TRBJ2-2, with TRBD2 identical over 7 bases. Trimming cost V 5 bases and J 4 bases; bases outside gene matches: 7. The CDR3 is 14 residues long. Germline V gene data show CDR1 as GTSNPN and CDR2 as SVGIG (reference sequence).

This clone was found once. The genes are TRBV25-1 and TRBJ2-5, with D possibly being TRBD1 (5 bases). The DNA end favors TRBJ2-7, so the J call may be wrong. There are 12 residues in the CDR3. Germline assignment: CDR1 MGHDK and CDR2 SYGVNS. CDR3 residues: CASETDSYEQYF. CDR3 nucleotides: TGTGCCAGCGAGACCGACAGCTACGAGCAGTACTTC.

This clone rates as large (0.1 to 1%). The sample has other DNA sequences that encode this CDR3 too. The chain has TRBV2 and TRBJ2-7, with D unresolved. Germline V lookup: CDR1 SNHLY, CDR2 FYNNEI. CDR3 length equals 11 residues. The V gene lost 7 bases and the J gene lost 3 bases, with 7 bases spanning the gap. CDR3 nucleotides: TGTGCCAGCAAAACAGACTACGAGCAGTACTTC. It specifies CASKTDYEQYF. The whole variable domain, filled in from reference TRBV2 and TRBJ2-7, reads EPEVTQTPSHQVTQMGQEVILRCVPISNHLYFYWYRQILGQKVEFLVSFYNNEISEKSEIFDDQFSVERPDGSNFTLKIRSTKLEDSAMYFCASKTDYEQYFGPGTRLTVT.